Listed below are T cell receptor beta chains from one sample, sequenced in a study of T cell responses to AZD1222 COVID-19 vaccine. Profiling relied on immunoSEQ multiplex PCR, and the TCRdb table lists in-frame clones only, not all of them. The sample has 200,000 to 250,000 clones, roughly 94% seen once. Sequencing used peripheral blood, obtained 28 days after the second dose of the MenACWY control vaccine. All receptors come from an adult who received the MenACWY meningococcal vaccine as a control. Each CDR3 is given with its conserved first and last residue. Each record gives: V gene, clone size, CDR3 protein. Only some rows state a clone size, as once, few, many or a class for expanded clones.

TRBV19 . CASSVRPGGRGDTQYF
TRBV29-1 . CSVVSGNQPQHF
TRBV28 . CASSFAPRTSMIYEQYF
TRBV9 . CASSPGLAAYNEQFF
TRBV6-5 . CASSYPAGEGTDTQYF
TRBV14 . CASSQFANEKLFF
TRBV2 . CASSGLDGETQYF
TRBV18 . CASSPPSTDTQYF
TRBV6-5 . CASRTGVNEQYF
TRBV19 . CASSRAEVSYEQYF
TRBV5-1 . CASSLNAGTGATEAFF
TRBV2 . CASSEFGSNQPQHF
TRBV9 . CASSVGPAGAPDTQYF
TRBV28 few CATEPTVHYGYTF
TRBV19 . CASSFRTSGSYEQYF
TRBV18 . CASSPGGDKTQYF
TRBV27 . CASSLSKGRSYEQYF
TRBV19 . CASSIAGGRNQPQHF
TRBV9 . CASSVGIGGQETQYF
TRBV6-6 . CASSYYTGTGDEKLFF
TRBV2 . CASGMDGGRHEQYF
TRBV7-2 once CASSLDNGVGGYTF
TRBV12-3/TRBV12-4 . CASSQTGTDGYTF
TRBV5-8 . CASSSTGFGETQYF
TRBV28 . CASSFFRVTEAFF
TRBV5-4 . CASSLTDAGGYTF
TRBV28 . CASSLVHVITEAFF
TRBV27 . CASSLRAPGAQETQYF
TRBV5-1 . CASSLSGEKLFF
TRBV5-5 . CASSPTGYSPLHF
TRBV7-5 . CVRSLAGLAGGPGQETQYF
TRBV7-2 once CASSLVPTSGYSYEQYF
TRBV24-1 . CATSLTDTGELFF
TRBV25-1 . CASSDRGSIGGYTF
TRBV28 . CASSALEKLFF
TRBV27 . CASSDRGGDEQYF
TRBV6-5 . CASTGTQGPGHEQYF
TRBV4-3 . CASSQAGQALNTGELFF
TRBV14 . CASSQDLNTEAFF
TRBV29-1 . CSVGGLYTDTQYF
TRBV10-3 . CAISPSQDTEAFF